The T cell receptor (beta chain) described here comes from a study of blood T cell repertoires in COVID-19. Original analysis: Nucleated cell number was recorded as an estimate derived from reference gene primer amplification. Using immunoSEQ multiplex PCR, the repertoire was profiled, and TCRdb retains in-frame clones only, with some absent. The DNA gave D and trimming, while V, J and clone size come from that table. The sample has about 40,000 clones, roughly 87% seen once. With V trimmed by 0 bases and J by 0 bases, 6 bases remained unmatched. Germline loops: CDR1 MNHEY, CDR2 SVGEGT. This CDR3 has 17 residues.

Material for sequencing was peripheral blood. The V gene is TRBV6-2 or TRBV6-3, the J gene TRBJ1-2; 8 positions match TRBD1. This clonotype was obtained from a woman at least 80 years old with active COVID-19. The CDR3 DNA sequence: TGTGCCAGCAGTTACTCGATGGCAGGGGGCTCTAACTATGGCTACACCTTC. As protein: CASSYSMAGGSNYGYTF.